A selection of T cell receptor beta chains follows, all from one sample in a study of OX40 agonist ivuxolimab in advanced cancers. The table came from immunoSEQ multiplex PCR; TCRdb's copy has only in-frame clones and leaves some out. The sample carries about 25,000 clones, around 81% recorded once. This specimen was CD4+ or CD8+ T cells sorted from blood, taken in a trial of the OX40 agonist ivuxolimab. Source of these receptors: an adult with an advanced solid tumor such as melanoma, head and neck, liver or kidney cancer. Both conserved end residues are trimmed from each CDR3. The D gene is left open where the match is weak. Not all rows give a size; the values are once, few, many and, for expanded clones, a class.

d_gene: TRBD2; abundance: -; j_gene: TRBJ2-3; v_gene: TRBV6-6; CDR3aa: ASSGTSGMSTDTQY
d_gene: -; abundance: -; j_gene: TRBJ2-1; v_gene: TRBV7-6; CDR3aa: ASSLEGLYNEQF
d_gene: TRBD2; abundance: -; j_gene: TRBJ2-5; v_gene: TRBV4-1; CDR3aa: ASSQGRLTGGETQY
d_gene: -; abundance: -; j_gene: TRBJ2-7; v_gene: TRBV11-3; CDR3aa: ASSFSPRQTSYEQY
d_gene: TRBD1; abundance: -; j_gene: TRBJ2-7; v_gene: TRBV9; CDR3aa: ASSEGTGGSYEQY
d_gene: -; abundance: once; j_gene: TRBJ2-7; v_gene: TRBV7-2; CDR3aa: ASSLVSGSDEQY
d_gene: -; abundance: -; j_gene: TRBJ1-1; v_gene: TRBV5-1; CDR3aa: ASSLGTTEAF
d_gene: TRBD1; abundance: once; j_gene: TRBJ1-5; v_gene: TRBV6-6; CDR3aa: ASSRYRGQPQH
d_gene: TRBD2; abundance: -; j_gene: TRBJ2-3; v_gene: TRBV27; CDR3aa: ASSLSTSGGADTQY
d_gene: TRBD2; abundance: -; j_gene: TRBJ2-3; v_gene: TRBV5-1; CDR3aa: ASSLGGGSTDTQY
d_gene: TRBD1; abundance: once; j_gene: TRBJ1-5; v_gene: TRBV6-6; CDR3aa: ASSSRDRVNQPQH
d_gene: -; abundance: -; j_gene: TRBJ2-2; v_gene: TRBV4-1; CDR3aa: ASSPFPGRRILTKANTGELF
d_gene: TRBD1; abundance: few; j_gene: TRBJ1-1; v_gene: TRBV14; CDR3aa: ASSQTGGRNTEAF
d_gene: -; abundance: -; j_gene: TRBJ2-3; v_gene: TRBV7-6; CDR3aa: ASSLAGDRTTDTQY
d_gene: -; abundance: -; j_gene: TRBJ2-3; v_gene: TRBV7-9; CDR3aa: ASSPQQGWTDTQY
d_gene: -; abundance: few; j_gene: TRBJ2-7; v_gene: TRBV4-1; CDR3aa: ASSQEASNYEQY
d_gene: -; abundance: -; j_gene: TRBJ2-1; v_gene: TRBV9; CDR3aa: ASSEPSSYNEQF
d_gene: -; abundance: -; j_gene: TRBJ2-7; v_gene: TRBV29-1; CDR3aa: SVDQGTYEQY
d_gene: -; abundance: -; j_gene: TRBJ1-2; v_gene: TRBV14; CDR3aa: ASSKGANYGYT
d_gene: -; abundance: once; j_gene: TRBJ2-5; v_gene: TRBV7-9; CDR3aa: ASSPAGVKETQY
d_gene: -; abundance: -; j_gene: TRBJ2-6; v_gene: TRBV18; CDR3aa: ASSPHEGTLSGANVLT
d_gene: TRBD2; abundance: -; j_gene: TRBJ2-1; v_gene: TRBV4-3; CDR3aa: ASSQPSRVAGRLGNEQF
d_gene: TRBD2; abundance: -; j_gene: TRBJ2-2; v_gene: TRBV30; CDR3aa: AWTRGNSPGELF
d_gene: TRBD2; abundance: -; j_gene: TRBJ2-5; v_gene: TRBV13; CDR3aa: ASSPSTSGFQETQY
d_gene: TRBD1; abundance: -; j_gene: TRBJ2-7; v_gene: TRBV6-5; CDR3aa: ASSTGTGGYEQY
d_gene: -; abundance: once; j_gene: TRBJ2-3; v_gene: TRBV28; CDR3aa: ASRRGLEYTDTQY
d_gene: -; abundance: once; j_gene: TRBJ2-1; v_gene: TRBV27; CDR3aa: ASSLGQLGYNEQF
d_gene: -; abundance: -; j_gene: TRBJ2-1; v_gene: TRBV7-2; CDR3aa: ASSLTSSYNEQF
d_gene: -; abundance: few; j_gene: TRBJ1-6; v_gene: TRBV4-1; CDR3aa: ASSASGSPLH
d_gene: TRBD1; abundance: -; j_gene: TRBJ2-1; v_gene: TRBV27; CDR3aa: ASSLTGTGKF
d_gene: TRBD2; abundance: -; j_gene: TRBJ2-3; v_gene: TRBV7-6; CDR3aa: ASSFSGSADTQY
d_gene: -; abundance: medium-sized; j_gene: TRBJ2-7; v_gene: TRBV19; CDR3aa: ASSWGPTYEQY
d_gene: TRBD2; abundance: -; j_gene: TRBJ2-5; v_gene: TRBV27; CDR3aa: ASTPRGGEETQY
d_gene: -; abundance: -; j_gene: TRBJ2-7; v_gene: TRBV4-3; CDR3aa: ASSQGQDYEQY
d_gene: -; abundance: -; j_gene: TRBJ2-2; v_gene: TRBV10-1; CDR3aa: ASSLTIESGELF
d_gene: -; abundance: -; j_gene: TRBJ1-2; v_gene: TRBV7-9; CDR3aa: ASSLSASFRSGYT
d_gene: TRBD1; abundance: -; j_gene: TRBJ2-7; v_gene: TRBV7-9; CDR3aa: ASSSWTGISYEQY
d_gene: -; abundance: -; j_gene: TRBJ2-5; v_gene: TRBV7-8; CDR3aa: ASSTGGWETQY
d_gene: -; abundance: -; j_gene: TRBJ2-1; v_gene: TRBV6-1; CDR3aa: ASRDVGDEQF
d_gene: -; abundance: -; j_gene: TRBJ2-7; v_gene: TRBV4-3; CDR3aa: ASSQDRGSSPSYEQY
d_gene: -; abundance: -; j_gene: TRBJ1-4; v_gene: TRBV7-8; CDR3aa: ASSLVGQLGEKLF
d_gene: -; abundance: -; j_gene: TRBJ1-6; v_gene: TRBV4-3; CDR3aa: ASSQDRGPSAPLH
d_gene: -; abundance: -; j_gene: TRBJ2-1; v_gene: TRBV7-6; CDR3aa: ASSFADSPSYNEQF
d_gene: -; abundance: -; j_gene: TRBJ1-2; v_gene: TRBV28; CDR3aa: ASSPGGYGYT
d_gene: -; abundance: -; j_gene: TRBJ2-1; v_gene: TRBV11-3; CDR3aa: ASSPVLGQSYNEQF
d_gene: TRBD2; abundance: -; j_gene: TRBJ2-5; v_gene: TRBV30; CDR3aa: AWSIAGGPEETQY
d_gene: -; abundance: -; j_gene: TRBJ2-1; v_gene: TRBV27; CDR3aa: ASTFSSSSYNEQF
d_gene: TRBD1; abundance: -; j_gene: TRBJ2-2; v_gene: TRBV30; CDR3aa: AWGTGAGIGELF
d_gene: -; abundance: -; j_gene: TRBJ2-4; v_gene: TRBV6-5; CDR3aa: ASSPDTLNIQY
d_gene: TRBD1; abundance: -; j_gene: TRBJ1-5; v_gene: TRBV15; CDR3aa: ATSRARTGPNQPQH
d_gene: -; abundance: few; j_gene: TRBJ2-5; v_gene: TRBV19; CDR3aa: ASSIVGSPAGTQY
d_gene: -; abundance: once; j_gene: TRBJ1-3; v_gene: TRBV25-1; CDR3aa: ASRSGNTIY
d_gene: TRBD2; abundance: few; j_gene: TRBJ2-7; v_gene: TRBV14; CDR3aa: ASSQGLADYWGVYEQY
d_gene: -; abundance: -; j_gene: TRBJ1-6; v_gene: TRBV2; CDR3aa: ASSFISGSLH
d_gene: TRBD2; abundance: -; j_gene: -; v_gene: TRBV5-4; CDR3aa: ASSPPRAGGNEQY
d_gene: TRBD1; abundance: -; j_gene: TRBJ1-5; v_gene: TRBV19; CDR3aa: ANRTGLMMRNQPQH
d_gene: -; abundance: few; j_gene: TRBJ1-2; v_gene: TRBV6-1; CDR3aa: ASSGGWDGYT
d_gene: TRBD1; abundance: -; j_gene: TRBJ1-3; v_gene: TRBV4-2; CDR3aa: ASSQPTGGNGNTIY
d_gene: -; abundance: -; j_gene: TRBJ2-7; v_gene: TRBV9; CDR3aa: ASSVGSESYEQY